This T cell receptor (beta chain) comes out of a study of OX40 agonist ivuxolimab in advanced cancers. Study results and limitations: Expanded clones belonging to CD8+ T cells outnumbered, on average, those of CD4+. Both blood CD4+ and CD8+ T cells showed clonal growth by week 6 at 0.1 to 3.0 mg/kg.

TCRdb's copy holds only in-frame clones and misses some; the assay was immunoSEQ multiplex PCR. Of approximately 120,000 clones in the sample, 85% to 95% were seen once. CDR1 LNHNV and CDR2 YYDKDF come from the germline V gene (reference sequence). Trimming shortened V by 0 bases and J by 5 bases, and 13 bases separated the two germline ends. CDR3 length: 16 amino acids. This clone was seen a single time. Its antigen is not known. The source was CD4+ or CD8+ T cells sorted from blood, collected in a trial of the OX40 agonist ivuxolimab. The receptor was isolated from an adult with an advanced solid tumor such as melanoma, head and neck, liver or kidney cancer. The V and J genes are TRBV15 and TRBJ1-4; the D is unclear. CDR3 nucleotides: TGTGCCACCAGCAGAGATCCGAGACGGAAGAATGAAAAACTGTTTTTT. Translating it yields CATSRDPRRKNEKLFF. The entire variable domain, with the rest obtained from reference TRBV15 and TRBJ1-4, is as follows: DAMVIQNPRYQVTQFGKPVTLSCSQTLNHNVMYWYQQKSSQAPKLLFHYYDKDFNNEADTPDNFQSRRPNTSFCFLDIRSPGLGDTAMYLCATSRDPRRKNEKLFFGSGTQLSVL.